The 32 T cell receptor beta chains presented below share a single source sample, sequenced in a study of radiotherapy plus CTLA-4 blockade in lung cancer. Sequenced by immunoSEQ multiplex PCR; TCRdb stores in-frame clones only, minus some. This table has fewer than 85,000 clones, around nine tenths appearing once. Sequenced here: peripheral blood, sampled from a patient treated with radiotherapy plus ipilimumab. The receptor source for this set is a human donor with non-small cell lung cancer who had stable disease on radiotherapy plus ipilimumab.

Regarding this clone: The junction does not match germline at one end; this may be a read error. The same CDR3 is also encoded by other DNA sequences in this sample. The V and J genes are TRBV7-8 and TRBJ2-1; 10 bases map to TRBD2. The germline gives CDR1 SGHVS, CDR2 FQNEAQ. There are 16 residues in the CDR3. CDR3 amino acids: CASSLHGTSGTPSVVF. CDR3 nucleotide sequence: TGTGCTAGCAGCCTTCACGGTACTAGCGGGACACCAAGTGTTGTCTTC. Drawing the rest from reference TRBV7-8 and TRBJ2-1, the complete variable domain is GAGVSQSPRYKVAKRGQDVALRCDPISGHVSLFWYQQALGQGPEFLTYFQNEAQLDKSGLPSDRFFAERPEGSVSTLKIQRTQQEDSAVYLCASSLHGTSGTPSVVFGPGTRLTVL.

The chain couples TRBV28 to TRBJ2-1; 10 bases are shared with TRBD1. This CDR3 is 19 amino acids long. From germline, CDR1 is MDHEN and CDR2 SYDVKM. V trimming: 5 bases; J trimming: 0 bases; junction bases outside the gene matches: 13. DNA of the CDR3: TGTGCCAGCAGTCCCAGTACGGGACAGGGGACCCCCTCCTACAATGAGCAGTTCTTC. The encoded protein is CASSPSTGQGTPSYNEQFF.

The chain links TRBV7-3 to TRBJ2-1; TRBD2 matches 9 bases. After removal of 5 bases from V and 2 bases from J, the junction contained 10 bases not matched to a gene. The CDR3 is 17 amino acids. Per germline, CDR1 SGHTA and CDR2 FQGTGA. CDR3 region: CASSPSRRGGPYNEQFF. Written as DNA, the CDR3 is TGTGCCAGCAGCCCCTCCCGGCGGGGGGGCCCCTACAATGAGCAGTTCTTC.

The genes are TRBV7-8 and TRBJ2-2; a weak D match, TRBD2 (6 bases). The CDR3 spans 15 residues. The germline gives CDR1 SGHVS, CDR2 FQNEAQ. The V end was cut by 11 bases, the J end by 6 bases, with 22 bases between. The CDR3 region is CAGEVDGSGSGELFF. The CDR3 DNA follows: TGTGCCGGGGAGGTCGACGGCTCGGGGTCCGGGGAGCTGTTTTTT.

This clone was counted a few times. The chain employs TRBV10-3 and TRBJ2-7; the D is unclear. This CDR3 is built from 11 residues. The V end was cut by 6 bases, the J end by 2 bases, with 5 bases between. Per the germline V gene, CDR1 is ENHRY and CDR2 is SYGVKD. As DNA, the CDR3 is TGTGCCATCAGCGCAGCCTACGAGCAGTACTTC. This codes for CAISAAYEQYF.

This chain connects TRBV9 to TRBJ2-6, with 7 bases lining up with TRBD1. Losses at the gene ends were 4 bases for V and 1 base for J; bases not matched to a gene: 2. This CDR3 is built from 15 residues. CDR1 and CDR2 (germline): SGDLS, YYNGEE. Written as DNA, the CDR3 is TGTGCCAGCAGCACCAGGGGGTCTGGGGCCAACGTCCTGACTTTC. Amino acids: CASSTRGSGANVLTF.

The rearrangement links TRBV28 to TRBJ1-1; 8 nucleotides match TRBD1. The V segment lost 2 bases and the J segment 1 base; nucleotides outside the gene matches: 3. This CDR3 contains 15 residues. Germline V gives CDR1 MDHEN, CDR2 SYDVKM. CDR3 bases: TGTGCCAGCAGTTTAGGTGGGACAGGGAACACTGAAGCTTTCTTT. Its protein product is CASSLGGTGNTEAFF.

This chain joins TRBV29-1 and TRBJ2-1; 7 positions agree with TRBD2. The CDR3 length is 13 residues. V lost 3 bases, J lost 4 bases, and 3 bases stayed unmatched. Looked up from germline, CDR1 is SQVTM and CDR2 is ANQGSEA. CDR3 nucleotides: TGCAGCGTTGAGGGGGGGAGGTACAATGAGCAGTTCTTC. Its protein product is CSVEGGRYNEQFF.

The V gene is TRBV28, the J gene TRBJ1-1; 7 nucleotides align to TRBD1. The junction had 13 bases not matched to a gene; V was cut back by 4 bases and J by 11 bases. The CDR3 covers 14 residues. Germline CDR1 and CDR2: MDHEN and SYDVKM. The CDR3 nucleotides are TGTGCCAGCAGTTCGGAAACGGACAGGAACGGGGCTTTCTTT. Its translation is CASSSETDRNGAFF.

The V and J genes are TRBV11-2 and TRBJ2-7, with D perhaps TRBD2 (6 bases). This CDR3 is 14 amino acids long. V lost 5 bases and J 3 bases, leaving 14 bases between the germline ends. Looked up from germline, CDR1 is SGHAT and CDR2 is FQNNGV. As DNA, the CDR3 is TGTGCCAGCAGCCCGACTAGTGCGGGCTACGAGCAGTACTTC. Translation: CASSPTSAGYEQYF. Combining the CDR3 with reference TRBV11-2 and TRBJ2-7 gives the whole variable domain EAGVAQSPRYKIIEKRQSVAFWCNPISGHATLYWYQQILGQGPKLLIQFQNNGVVDDSQLPKDRFSAERLKGVDSTLKIQPAKLEDSAVYLCASSPTSAGYEQYFGPGTRLTVT.

The CDR3 DNA sequence: TGCGCCAGCAGCTTGGGCAGAGGGGCAGATACGCAGTATTTT. Translated, it gives CASSLGRGADTQYF. The chain carries TRBV5-1 and TRBJ2-3, with D perhaps given as TRBD1 or TRBD2 (5 bases each). Per germline, CDR1 SGHRS and CDR2 YFSETQ. Trimming cost V 0 bases and J 4 bases, with 9 bases left between them. This CDR3 is 14 amino acids long.

This CDR3 is CAGRNRALQETQYF. The CDR3 DNA follows: TGTGCCGGTCGGAACAGGGCCCTCCAAGAGACCCAGTACTTC. The genes are TRBV28 and TRBJ2-5, with a possible D match to TRBD1 (6 bases). Germline values: CDR1 MDHEN, CDR2 SYDVKM. The V gene lost 11 bases and the J gene lost 1 base, with 17 bases spanning the gap. This CDR3 region has 14 residues.

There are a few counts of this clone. This CDR3 is CASSFTSGGAGDTQYF. The CDR3 region has the DNA TGTGCCAGCAGCTTTACTAGCGGGGGGGCCGGAGATACGCAGTATTTT. This chain connects TRBV7-2 to TRBJ2-3; 13 bases agree with TRBD2. J lost 5 bases, V lost 3 bases, and 5 bases had no gene match. Germline V gene sequence: CDR1 SGHTA, CDR2 FQGNSA. CDR3 length: 16 amino acids.

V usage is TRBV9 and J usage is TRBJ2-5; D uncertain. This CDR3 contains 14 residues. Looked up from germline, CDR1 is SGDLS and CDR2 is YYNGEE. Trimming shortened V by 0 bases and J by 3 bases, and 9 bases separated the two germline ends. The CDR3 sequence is CASSVDVRKETQYF. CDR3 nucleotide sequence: TGTGCCAGCAGCGTAGATGTCAGGAAAGAGACCCAGTACTTC.

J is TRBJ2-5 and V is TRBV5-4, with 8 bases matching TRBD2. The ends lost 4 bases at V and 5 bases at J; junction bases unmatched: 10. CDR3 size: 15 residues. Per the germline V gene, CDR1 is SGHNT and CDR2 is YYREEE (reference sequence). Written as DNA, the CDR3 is TGTGCCAGCAGCCTAACGGGGGGGCCGCATGAGACCCAGTACTTC. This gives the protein CASSLTGGPHETQYF.

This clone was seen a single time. CDR3 DNA sequence: TGCGCCAGCAGCTTGGAGGGGACAGGGCTCTACAATGAGCAGTTCTTC. Protein sequence: CASSLEGTGLYNEQFF. V gene TRBV5-1 combines with J gene TRBJ2-1; the match to TRBD1 covers 9 bases. The CDR3 sequence is 16 residues long. Trimming cost V 0 bases and J 3 bases; bases outside gene matches: 4. CDR1 and CDR2 from the germline V gene are SGHRS and YFSETQ.

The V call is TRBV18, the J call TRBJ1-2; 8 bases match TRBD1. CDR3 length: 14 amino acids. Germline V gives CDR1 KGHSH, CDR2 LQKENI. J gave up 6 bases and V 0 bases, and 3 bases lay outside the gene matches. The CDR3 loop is CASSPPDRADGYTF. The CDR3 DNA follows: TGTGCCAGCTCACCACCGGACAGGGCGGATGGCTACACCTTC.

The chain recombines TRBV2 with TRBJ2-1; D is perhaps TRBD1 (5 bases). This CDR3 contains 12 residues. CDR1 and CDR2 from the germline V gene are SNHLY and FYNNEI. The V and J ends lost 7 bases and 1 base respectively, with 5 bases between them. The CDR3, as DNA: TGTGCCAGCAAGGGGTCCTACAATGAGCAGTTCTTC. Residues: CASKGSYNEQFF.

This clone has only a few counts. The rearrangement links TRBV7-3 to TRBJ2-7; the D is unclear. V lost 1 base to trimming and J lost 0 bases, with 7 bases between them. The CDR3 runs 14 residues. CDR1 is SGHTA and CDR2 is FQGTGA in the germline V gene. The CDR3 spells CASSLSRSSYEQYF. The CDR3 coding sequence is TGTGCCAGCAGCTTAAGCAGGAGCTCCTACGAGCAGTACTTC.

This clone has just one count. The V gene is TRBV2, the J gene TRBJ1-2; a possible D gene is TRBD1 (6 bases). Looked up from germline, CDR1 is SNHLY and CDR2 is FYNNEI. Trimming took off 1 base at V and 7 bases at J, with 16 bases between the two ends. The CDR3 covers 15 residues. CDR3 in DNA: TGTGCCAGCAGTGAAGGGGGGAACAGGGCTCTTGGCTACACCTTC. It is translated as CASSEGGNRALGYTF. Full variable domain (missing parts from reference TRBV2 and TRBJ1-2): EPEVTQTPSHQVTQMGQEVILRCVPISNHLYFYWYRQILGQKVEFLVSFYNNEISEKSEIFDDQFSVERPDGSNFTLKIRSTKLEDSAMYFCASSEGGNRALGYTFGSGTRLTVV.

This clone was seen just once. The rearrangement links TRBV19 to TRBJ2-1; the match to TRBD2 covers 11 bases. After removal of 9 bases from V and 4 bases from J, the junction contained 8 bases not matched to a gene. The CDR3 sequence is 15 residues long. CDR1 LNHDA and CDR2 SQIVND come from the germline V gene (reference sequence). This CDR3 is CASRASGGPYNEQFF. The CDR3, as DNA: TGTGCCAGCAGGGCTAGCGGGGGGCCTTACAATGAGCAGTTCTTC.

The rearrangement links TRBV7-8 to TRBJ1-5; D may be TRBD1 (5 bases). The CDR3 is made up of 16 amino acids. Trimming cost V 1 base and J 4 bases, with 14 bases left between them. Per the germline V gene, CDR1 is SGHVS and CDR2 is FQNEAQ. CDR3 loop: CASSLVEGLGNQPQHF. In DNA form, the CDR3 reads TGTGCCAGCAGCTTAGTGGAGGGGCTGGGGAATCAGCCCCAGCATTTT.

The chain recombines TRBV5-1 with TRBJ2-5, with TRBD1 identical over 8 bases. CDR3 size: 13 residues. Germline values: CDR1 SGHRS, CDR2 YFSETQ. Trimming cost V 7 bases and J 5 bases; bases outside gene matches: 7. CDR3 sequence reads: CASGMTGEETQYF. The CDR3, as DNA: TGCGCCAGCGGAATGACAGGGGAGGAGACCCAGTACTTC.

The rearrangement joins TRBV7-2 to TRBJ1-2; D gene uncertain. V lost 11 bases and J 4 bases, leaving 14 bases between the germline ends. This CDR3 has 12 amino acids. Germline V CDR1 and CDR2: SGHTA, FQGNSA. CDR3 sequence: CAAGGYLYGYTF. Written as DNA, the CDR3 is TGTGCCGCCGGAGGGTATCTCTATGGCTACACCTTC. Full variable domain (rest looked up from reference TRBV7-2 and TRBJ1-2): GAGVSQSPSNKVTEKGKDVELRCDPISGHTALYWYRQSLGQGLEFLIYFQGNSAPDKSGLPSDRFSAERTGGSVSTLTIQRTQQEDSAVYLCAAGGYLYGYTFGSGTRLTVV.

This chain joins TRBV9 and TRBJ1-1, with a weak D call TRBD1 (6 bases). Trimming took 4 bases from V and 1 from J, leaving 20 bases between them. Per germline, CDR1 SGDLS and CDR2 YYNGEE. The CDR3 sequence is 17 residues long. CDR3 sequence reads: CASSPSRTGRGNTEAFF. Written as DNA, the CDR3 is TGTGCCAGCAGCCCCTCCCGGACTGGCAGGGGGAACACTGAAGCTTTCTTT.

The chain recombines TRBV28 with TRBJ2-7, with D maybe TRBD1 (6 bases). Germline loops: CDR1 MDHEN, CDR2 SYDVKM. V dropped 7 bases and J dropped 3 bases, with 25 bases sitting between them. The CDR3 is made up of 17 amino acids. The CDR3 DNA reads TGTGCCAGCACCCTTTCTCACAGGGATTCCTCAGTCTACGAGCAGTACTTC. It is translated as CASTLSHRDSSVYEQYF.

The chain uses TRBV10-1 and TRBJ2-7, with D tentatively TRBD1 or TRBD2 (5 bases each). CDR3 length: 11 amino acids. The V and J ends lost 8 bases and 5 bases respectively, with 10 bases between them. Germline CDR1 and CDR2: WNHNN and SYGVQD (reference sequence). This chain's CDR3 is CASGTWDEQYF. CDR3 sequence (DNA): TGCGCCAGCGGGACCTGGGACGAGCAGTACTTC.

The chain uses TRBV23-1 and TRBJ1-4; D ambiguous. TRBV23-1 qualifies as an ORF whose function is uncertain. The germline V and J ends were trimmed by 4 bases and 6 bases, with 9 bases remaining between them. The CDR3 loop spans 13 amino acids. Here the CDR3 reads CASSRSGDEKLFF. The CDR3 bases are TGCGCCAGCAGTCGGAGCGGTGATGAAAAACTGTTTTTT.

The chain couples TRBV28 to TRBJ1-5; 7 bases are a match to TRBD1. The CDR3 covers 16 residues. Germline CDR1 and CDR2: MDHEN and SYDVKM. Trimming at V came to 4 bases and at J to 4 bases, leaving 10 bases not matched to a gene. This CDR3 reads CASSSHTGAGNQPQHF. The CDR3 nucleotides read TGTGCCAGCAGTTCGCACACAGGGGCGGGGAATCAGCCCCAGCATTTT.

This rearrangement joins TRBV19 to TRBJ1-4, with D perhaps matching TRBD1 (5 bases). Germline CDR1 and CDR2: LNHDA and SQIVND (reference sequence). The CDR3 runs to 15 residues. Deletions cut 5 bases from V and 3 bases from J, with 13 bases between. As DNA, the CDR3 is TGTGCCAGTAGTTCGACACAGGTACCTAATGAAAAACTGTTTTTT. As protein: CASSSTQVPNEKLFF.

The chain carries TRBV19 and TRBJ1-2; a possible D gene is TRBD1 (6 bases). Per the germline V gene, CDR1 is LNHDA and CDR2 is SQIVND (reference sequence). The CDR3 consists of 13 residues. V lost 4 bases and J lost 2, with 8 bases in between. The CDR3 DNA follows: TGTGCCAGTAGTAACAGGGCCAACTATGGCTACACCTTC. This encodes CASSNRANYGYTF.

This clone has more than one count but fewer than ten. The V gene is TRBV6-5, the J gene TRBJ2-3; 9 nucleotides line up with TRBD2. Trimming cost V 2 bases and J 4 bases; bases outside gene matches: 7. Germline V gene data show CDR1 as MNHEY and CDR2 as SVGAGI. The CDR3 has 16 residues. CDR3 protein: CASSYDGGRAADTQYF. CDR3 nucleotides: TGTGCCAGCAGTTACGACGGCGGGAGGGCAGCAGATACGCAGTATTTT.